This is a list of T cell receptor beta chains from one sample in a study of regulatory and conventional T cells in RAG deficiency. Method: immunoSEQ multiplex PCR; TCRdb's copy keeps in-frame clones and lacks some. In the table there are more than 30,000 clones, just under 90% of which are singletons. This same sample was also taken into another study, of regulatory T cells.

Source material: CD8+ T cells sorted from blood. These receptors all stem from a human donor in good health. Both conserved end residues are part of each CDR3. Each record gives: V gene, D gene, J gene, clone size, CDR3 protein, CDR3 DNA. A D gene is named only where the DNA matches it firmly. Clone size appears in some rows only: once, few, many, or a class for an expanded clone.

V: TRBV7-3
D: NA
J: TRBJ2-2
size: NA
CDR3: CASTGVNTGELFF
DNA: TGTGCCAGCACTGGCGTAAACACCGGGGAGCTGTTTTTT

V: TRBV9
D: NA
J: TRBJ2-7
size: NA
CDR3: CASSPRDSLYEQYF
DNA: TGTGCCAGCAGCCCGCGGGACAGCCTCTACGAGCAGTACTTC

V: TRBV11-2
D: NA
J: TRBJ2-1
size: once
CDR3: CASSSRGGKNTYEQFF
DNA: TGTGCCAGCAGCTCAAGAGGGGGAAAGAATACGTATGAGCAGTTCTTC

V: TRBV15
D: TRBD1
J: TRBJ2-2
size: NA
CDR3: CATSRDPIMGQESGELFF
DNA: TGTGCCACCAGCAGAGATCCCATTATGGGACAGGAATCCGGGGAGCTGTTTTTT

V: TRBV11-2
D: TRBD1
J: TRBJ1-5
size: NA
CDR3: CASSETGDRPQHF
DNA: TGTGCCAGCAGCGAAACAGGGGACCGGCCCCAGCATTTT

V: TRBV6-6
D: NA
J: TRBJ2-7
size: NA
CDR3: CATSRQEAYEQYF
DNA: TGTGCCACGTCCAGGCAGGAGGCCTACGAGCAGTACTTC

V: TRBV5-4
D: TRBD1
J: TRBJ1-1
size: NA
CDR3: CASRTGGTEAFF
DNA: TGTGCCAGTAGGACAGGGGGCACTGAAGCTTTCTTT

V: TRBV7-9
D: TRBD2
J: TRBJ2-1
size: NA
CDR3: CASSLVAGEYNEQFF
DNA: TGTGCCAGCAGCTTAGTTGCGGGAGAGTACAATGAGCAGTTCTTC

V: TRBV7-9
D: NA
J: TRBJ1-4
size: NA
CDR3: CASSLASSGMEKLFF
DNA: TGTGCCAGCAGCTTAGCGTCGTCAGGGATGGAAAAACTGTTTTTT

V: TRBV6-5
D: NA
J: TRBJ1-6
size: NA
CDR3: CASSYSRGLSSPLHF
DNA: TGTGCCAGCAGTTACTCTCGGGGACTGAGTTCACCCCTCCACTTT

V: TRBV5-1
D: NA
J: TRBJ2-7
size: NA
CDR3: CASNVRQGSYEQYF
DNA: TGCGCCAGCAATGTTAGGCAAGGCTCCTACGAGCAGTACTTC

V: TRBV30
D: NA
J: TRBJ2-2
size: NA
CDR3: CAWSDANTGELFF
DNA: TGTGCCTGGAGCGACGCGAACACCGGGGAGCTGTTTTTT

V: TRBV6-1
D: NA
J: TRBJ2-7
size: NA
CDR3: CASGEDEQYF
DNA: TGTGCCAGCGGGGAGGACGAGCAGTACTTC

V: TRBV7-3
D: NA
J: TRBJ2-1
size: NA
CDR3: CASSSGPGVAYNEQFF
DNA: TGTGCCAGCAGCTCAGGGCCTGGGGTGGCCTACAATGAGCAGTTCTTC

V: TRBV7-9
D: NA
J: TRBJ1-4
size: NA
CDR3: CASSHPQANEKLFF
DNA: TGTGCCAGCAGCCACCCCCAGGCTAATGAAAAACTGTTTTTT

V: TRBV6-1
D: NA
J: TRBJ1-4
size: NA
CDR3: CASRTLDGGGEKLFF
DNA: TGTGCCAGCAGAACCCTTGACGGGGGAGGGGAAAAACTGTTTTTT

V: TRBV6-6
D: NA
J: TRBJ1-2
size: NA
CDR3: CASSYSGAGYTF
DNA: TGTGCCAGCAGTTACTCGGGGGCGGGCTACACCTTC

V: TRBV27
D: TRBD2
J: TRBJ2-7
size: NA
CDR3: CASSLSPGLESYEQYF
DNA: TGTGCCAGCAGTTTATCGCCGGGACTAGAATCCTACGAGCAGTACTTC

V: TRBV19
D: TRBD2
J: TRBJ2-1
size: NA
CDR3: CASSQGLANEQFF
DNA: TGTGCCAGTAGTCAGGGACTAGCAAATGAGCAGTTCTTC

V: TRBV29-1
D: NA
J: TRBJ2-7
size: NA
CDR3: CSVGEEAYEQYF
DNA: TGCAGCGTTGGCGAGGAAGCCTACGAGCAGTACTTC

V: TRBV11-1
D: TRBD1
J: TRBJ2-5
size: NA
CDR3: CASSHDRGGGMQETQYF
DNA: TGTGCCAGCAGCCATGACAGGGGAGGAGGGATGCAAGAGACCCAGTACTTC

V: TRBV6-9
D: TRBD1
J: TRBJ1-2
size: NA
CDR3: CASTQGQGPLVGHF
DNA: TGTGCCAGCACCCAGGGACAGGGGCCCCTCGTAGGACACTTC

V: TRBV18
D: NA
J: TRBJ2-7
size: NA
CDR3: CASSPDRKYEQYF
DNA: TGTGCCAGCTCACCAGACAGGAAATACGAGCAGTACTTC

V: TRBV23-1
D: NA
J: TRBJ1-3
size: NA
CDR3: CASSQSCRDSGNTIYF
DNA: TGCGCCAGCAGTCAATCTTGCAGGGACTCTGGAAACACCATATATTTT

V: TRBV6-5
D: TRBD1
J: TRBJ2-7
size: NA
CDR3: CASSLGTGAYEQYF
DNA: TGTGCCAGCAGTCTTGGGACAGGGGCGTACGAGCAGTACTTC

V: TRBV28
D: NA
J: TRBJ2-3
size: NA
CDR3: CASSSPGEEGDPPVDTQYF
DNA: TGTGCCAGCAGTTCTCCTGGGGAGGAGGGGGACCCGCCCGTAGATACGCAGTATTTT

V: TRBV6-4
D: NA
J: TRBJ2-1
size: NA
CDR3: CASTLGGGTNEQFF
DNA: TGTGCCAGTACCTTAGGGGGGGGGACGAATGAGCAGTTCTTC

V: TRBV11-2
D: TRBD2
J: TRBJ2-5
size: NA
CDR3: CASSLGVGRQETQYF
DNA: TGTGCCAGCAGCTTAGGTGTCGGGAGGCAGGAGACCCAGTACTTC

V: TRBV19
D: NA
J: TRBJ1-5
size: NA
CDR3: CASSTGTGNQPQHF
DNA: TGTGCCAGTAGTACCGGGACCGGCAATCAGCCCCAGCATTTT

V: TRBV5-1
D: TRBD2
J: TRBJ2-1
size: NA
CDR3: CASSEREGGYNEQFF
DNA: TGCGCCAGCAGCGAGCGGGAGGGCGGGTACAATGAGCAGTTCTTC